This T cell receptor (beta chain) was captured by sequencing in a study of T cell responses to AZD1222 COVID-19 vaccine. Broader study findings: Most donors were white British, females outnumbered males, and clonal diversity was possibly underestimated.

Note on this clone: Its antigen remains unknown.

Only in-frame clones appear in the TCRdb table, and some are missing; sequencing was by immunoSEQ multiplex PCR. The sample lists approximately 92,000 clones; 85% to 90% were seen once. With 2 bases clipped from V and 3 bases from J, the junction kept 5 bases outside the gene matches. Germline values: CDR1 SGHKS, CDR2 YYEKEE (reference sequence). The CDR3 sequence is 15 residues long. The material was peripheral blood, obtained on day 0 of AZD1222 vaccination. The TCR was taken from an adult in good health. This rearrangement joins TRBV5-5 to TRBJ2-1; 7 positions agree with TRBD1. CDR3 region: CASSLGTVDYNEQFF. The CDR3 region has the DNA TGTGCCAGCAGCTTAGGGACAGTTGACTACAATGAGCAGTTCTTC.